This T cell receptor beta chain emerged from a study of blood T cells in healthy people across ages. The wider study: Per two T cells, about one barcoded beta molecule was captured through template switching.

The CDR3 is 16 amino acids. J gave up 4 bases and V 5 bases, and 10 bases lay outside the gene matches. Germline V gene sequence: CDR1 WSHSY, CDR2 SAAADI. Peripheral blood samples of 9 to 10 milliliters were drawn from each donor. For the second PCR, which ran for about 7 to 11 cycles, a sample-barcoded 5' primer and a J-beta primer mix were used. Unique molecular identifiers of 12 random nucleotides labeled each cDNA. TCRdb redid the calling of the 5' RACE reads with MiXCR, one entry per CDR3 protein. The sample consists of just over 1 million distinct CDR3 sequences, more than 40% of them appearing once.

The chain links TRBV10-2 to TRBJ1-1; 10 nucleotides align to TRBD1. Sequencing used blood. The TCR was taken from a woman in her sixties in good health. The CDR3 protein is CASSPPGTGVATEAFF. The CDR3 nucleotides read TGCGCCAGCAGTCCTCCCGGGACAGGGGTGGCCACTGAAGCTTTCTTT.